These 11 T cell receptor beta chains were sequenced from one sample in a study of response to subunit inactivated influenza vaccine. MiXCR was run by TCRdb on the RT-PCR reads, yielding one entry per CDR3 protein. Altogether about 520,000 distinct CDR3 sequences are present, less than 7.5% being singletons, with the ten largest covering about an eighth. The source material was PBMCs from blood, sampled around 25 months after vaccination. These receptors were taken from a man between 50 and 75 years old who received an inactivated influenza vaccine.

This clonotype was counted only a few times. The gene calls are TRBV6-1 and TRBJ1-2; 7 bases line up with TRBD1. The CDR3 totals 13 residues. Germline V CDR1 and CDR2: MNHNS, SASEGT. Losses at the gene ends were 8 bases for V and 5 bases for J; bases not matched to a gene: 8. DNA for the CDR3: TGTGCCAGCGTAGGACAGGCGGGGTATGGCTACACCTTC. This codes for CASVGQAGYGYTF.

Comment on this clonotype: This clone may be a read error of a much larger clone one base away. The chain links TRBV10-3 to TRBJ1-2; D is ambiguous. The CDR3 extends over 12 amino acids. Germline loops: CDR1 ENHRY, CDR2 SYGVKD. The CDR3 here is CAINTDRAESAF. CDR3 nucleotide sequence: TGTGCCATCAACACCGATAGGGCAGAATCCGCCTTC.

The chain is built from TRBV28 and TRBJ2-7, with D perhaps TRBD1 (6 bases). The CDR3 has 13 amino acids. With 10 bases removed from V and 6 bases from J, the gap between germline ends came to 19 bases. Germline lookup yields CDR1 MDHEN and CDR2 SYDVKM. CDR3 region: CATEYREMGEQYF. The CDR3, as DNA: TGTGCCACCGAATACAGGGAAATGGGCGAGCAGTACTTC.

The V call is TRBV9, the J call TRBJ2-3; 9 nucleotides match TRBD2. The CDR3 is 16 amino acids. V shed 0 bases, J shed 1 base, and the junction held 3 bases outside the gene matches. The germline V gene has CDR1 SGDLS and CDR2 YYNGEE. The CDR3 reads CASSVGLAGRTDTQYF. CDR3 nucleotides: TGTGCCAGCAGCGTAGGGCTAGCGGGGCGCACAGATACGCAGTATTTT.

In this sample, this clonotype turned up many times. The chain uses TRBV4-2 and TRBJ2-1; TRBD2 matches at 8 bases. The V gene's germline CDR1 is LGHNA and CDR2 YNFKEQ. J lost 9 bases, V lost 4 bases, and 14 bases had no gene match. The CDR3 is 16 residues long. CDR3 in DNA: TGTGCCAGCAGCCCGGGGACTAGAACGGGGCAGAGTGAGCAGTTCTTC. Translated: CASSPGTRTGQSEQFF.

The J gene is TRBJ2-7, the V gene TRBV20-1; perhaps TRBD2 as D (6 bases). The CDR3 covers 14 residues. V was shortened by 0 bases and J by 2 bases, with 11 bases between the two germline ends. Germline V gene sequence: CDR1 DFQATT, CDR2 SNEGSKA (reference sequence). DNA for the CDR3: TGCAGTGCTAGAGATATGTCTAGCGCCTACGAGCAGTACTTC. Translation gives CSARDMSSAYEQYF.

At least ten counts were recorded for this clonotype. J is TRBJ2-6 and V is TRBV5-1; D unclear. CDR3 length: 16 residues. Germline-derived CDR1 and CDR2 are SGHRS and YFSETQ. Between the trimmed V and J ends, which lost 5 bases and 0 bases, there was a span of 12 bases. The CDR3 DNA sequence: TGCGCCAGCAGAACACAAGCAGTCTCTGGGGCCAACGTCCTGACTTTC. Its protein is CASRTQAVSGANVLTF.

The rearrangement joins TRBV7-9 to TRBJ1-1, with D possibly TRBD1 on 5 matching bases. V was clipped by 4 bases and J by 8 bases, with 11 bases between them. This CDR3 spans 12 amino acids. Germline-derived CDR1 and CDR2 are SEHNR and FQNEAQ (reference sequence). The CDR3 nucleotides read TGTGCCAGCAGCTGGGGGACGGCAGAAGCTTTCTTT. Amino acid sequence: CASSWGTAEAFF.

This chain connects TRBV20-1 to TRBJ1-4; no definite D call. CDR1 and CDR2 (germline): DFQATT, SNEGSKA (reference sequence). CDR3 length equals 14 residues. V was pared by 0 bases and J by 0 bases, with 5 bases between. CDR3 nucleotides: TGCAGTGCTAGAGAGGGTACAACTAATGAAAAACTGTTTTTT. The encoded protein is CSAREGTTNEKLFF.

This clonotype was seen at least ten times. The V call is TRBV28, the J call TRBJ1-2; a possible D gene is TRBD1 (5 bases). This CDR3 is built from 11 residues. In germline, CDR1 is MDHEN, CDR2 SYDVKM. CDR3 sequence (DNA): TGTGTCACCGGGGCAAATTATGGCTACACCTTC. Translation: CVTGANYGYTF.

The chain joins TRBV29-1 to TRBJ2-7; TRBD1 agrees at 10 bases. Germline-derived CDR1 and CDR2 are SQVTM and ANQGSEA. J was trimmed by 9 bases and V by 7 bases; bases with no gene match: 9. This CDR3 contains 12 residues. Here the CDR3 reads CSGGQGTNGQYF. The CDR3 DNA sequence: TGCAGCGGGGGACAGGGGACCAACGGGCAGTACTTC.